Below, 7 T cell receptor beta chains from the same sample are listed, as sequenced in a study of regulatory T cells in long-lasting Graves disease. Arm-PCR of CDR3 regions and iRepertoire HTBI primers were used to build TCR beta libraries. TCRdb reprocessed the multiplex PCR reads with MiXCR, giving one entry per CDR3 protein. The table shows over 450,000 distinct CDR3 sequences, with around 13% occurring only once. Time point given: newly diagnosed GD, antithyroid drugs for less than 3 months. The TCR library was made from RNA that had been extracted from PBMCs in TRIzol. These records were also assigned to another study, of T cells in Graves' hyperthyroidism and ophthalmopathy.

The input for sequencing was peripheral blood mononuclear cells (PBMCs), taken at new diagnosis, from a patient treated with antithyroid drugs. All receptors derive from a woman aged 30 to 39 with Graves disease.

This clonotype came up many times. The chain is built from TRBV10-3 and TRBJ2-4, with D unclear. Trimming took off 3 bases at V and 0 bases at J, with 6 bases between the two ends. The length of the CDR3 is 14 residues. The germline V gene has CDR1 ENHRY and CDR2 SYGVKD. The CDR3 sequence is CAISDGLAKNIQYF. The CDR3 DNA reads TGTGCCATCAGTGACGGATTAGCCAAAAACATTCAGTACTTC.

This clonotype was observed many times. V gene TRBV4-1 combines with J gene TRBJ2-1; 12 bases are shared with TRBD2. With 3 bases clipped from V and 5 bases from J, the junction kept 2 bases outside the gene matches. The CDR3 loop spans 15 amino acids. The germline V gene has CDR1 MGHRA and CDR2 YSYEKL. CDR3 residues: CASSHGLAGHNEQFF. The CDR3 DNA reads as TGCGCCAGCAGCCACGGACTAGCGGGGCACAATGAGCAGTTCTTC.

The V call is TRBV7-6, the J call TRBJ2-7, with D perhaps assigned TRBD1 or TRBD2 (5 bases each). Trimming removed 5 bases at V and 4 bases at J, with 9 bases between. CDR1 is SGHVS and CDR2 is FNYEAQ in the germline V gene. This CDR3 has 12 residues. The CDR3 sequence: CASSREGYEQYF. The CDR3 DNA is TGTGCCAGCAGCCGCGAGGGGTACGAGCAGTACTTC.

This clonotype was recorded many times. The rearrangement links TRBV2 to TRBJ2-1; a possible D gene is TRBD2 (5 bases). The CDR3 is 13 amino acids. In germline, CDR1 is SNHLY, CDR2 FYNNEI. V gave up 4 bases and J gave up 4 bases, with 8 bases separating them. CDR3 sequence: CASSAGTYNEQFF. The CDR3 DNA sequence: TGTGCCAGCAGTGCGGGAACTTACAATGAGCAGTTCTTC.

The table lists this clonotype with many counts. The chain recombines TRBV12-3 or TRBV12-4 with TRBJ2-2; D gene ambiguous. V shed 7 bases and J shed 1 base, with 4 bases lying between them. The CDR3 totals 12 residues. The CDR3 DNA reads TGTGCCAGCATGAGGAACACCGGGGAGCTGTTTTTT. This gives the protein CASMRNTGELFF.

This clonotype was observed a few times. V and J are TRBV18 and TRBJ1-3, with D perhaps matching TRBD1 (5 bases). Germline lookup yields CDR1 KGHSH and CDR2 LQKENI. CDR3 length: 15 residues. The V end lost 5 bases, the J end lost 5 bases, and 16 bases lay between the germline ends. The CDR3 DNA reads as TGTGCCAGCTCATCTCGGCAGGGTAAAAGAAACACCATATATTTT. It translates to CASSSRQGKRNTIYF.

This clonotype was seen ten or more times. The rearrangement uses TRBV28 and TRBJ2-7; 10 nucleotides match TRBD1. Germline trimming cut 8 bases from V and 2 bases from J; bases unmatched to any gene: 3. CDR3 length: 13 residues. From germline, CDR1 is MDHEN and CDR2 SYDVKM. The CDR3 DNA sequence: TGTGCCAGCCGGACAGGGGGACCCTACGAGCAGTACTTC. Translated, it gives CASRTGGPYEQYF.